This entry is about one T cell receptor beta chain. This sample is drawn from a study of shared T cell receptors in the human thymus. The repertoire was sequenced with immunoSEQ multiplex PCR; TCRdb's copy has only in-frame clones and lacks some. The sample contains 500,000 to 850,000 clones, more than 75% of which appear only once. V lost 8 bases and J lost 2; bases outside the gene matches: 13. This CDR3 spans 17 amino acids. Germline loops: CDR1 SNHLY, CDR2 FYNNEI. The same sample was also used in a study of human thymus T cells.

Sequenced input: thymocytes. The clonotype comes from a boy under two years old with a congenital heart defect. The chain links TRBV2 to TRBJ1-5; 9 bases map to TRBD1. The CDR3 DNA sequence: TGTGCCAGCCGGACGGGGACAGGGATGTATGGCAATCAGCCCCAGCATTTT. Translated: CASRTGTGMYGNQPQHF.